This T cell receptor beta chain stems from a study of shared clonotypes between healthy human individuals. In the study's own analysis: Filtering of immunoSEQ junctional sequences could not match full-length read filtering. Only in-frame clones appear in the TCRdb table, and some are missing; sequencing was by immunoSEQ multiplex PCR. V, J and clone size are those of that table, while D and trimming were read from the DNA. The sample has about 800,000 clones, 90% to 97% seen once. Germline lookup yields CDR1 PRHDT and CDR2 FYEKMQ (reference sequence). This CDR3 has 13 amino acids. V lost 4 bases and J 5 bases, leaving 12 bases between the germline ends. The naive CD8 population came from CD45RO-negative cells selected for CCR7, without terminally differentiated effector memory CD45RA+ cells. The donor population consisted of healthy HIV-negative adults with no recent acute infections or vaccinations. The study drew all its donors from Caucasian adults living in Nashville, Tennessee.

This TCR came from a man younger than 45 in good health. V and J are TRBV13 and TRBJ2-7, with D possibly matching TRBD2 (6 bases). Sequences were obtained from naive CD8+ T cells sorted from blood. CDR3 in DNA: TGTGCCAGCAGCTGGGGGGACGGGAACGAGCAGTACTTC. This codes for CASSWGDGNEQYF.